This T cell receptor (beta chain) was obtained from a study of T cell responses to AZD1222 COVID-19 vaccine. On this clone: Antigen specificity is unknown.

Generated by immunoSEQ multiplex PCR, the TCRdb table keeps only in-frame clones and is missing some. The sample yields 100,000 or so clones, over 75% seen once. J lost 2 bases, V lost 3 bases, and 9 bases had no gene match. The CDR3 sequence is 17 residues long. Per the germline V gene, CDR1 is SGHRS and CDR2 is YFSETQ. Findings and caveats of the study: Within unmutated variant regions lay the reported targets of nearly half of spike-specific TCRs. Clonal diversity was possibly underestimated, and white British individuals and females predominated among donors. Baseline serostatus was positive in only six or seven AZD1222 recipients. Regions 160-218 and 743-854 held dominance among vaccine-associated CD4 TCRs, which spanned spike.

The V gene is TRBV5-1, the J gene TRBJ2-2; the match to TRBD2 covers 8 bases. The source material was peripheral blood, sampled on day 0 of AZD1222 vaccination. The origin of this receptor is an adult in good health. DNA for the CDR3: TGCGCCAGCAGCTCACCGGGGGGGATTTCAAACACCGGGGAGCTGTTTTTT. This sequence encodes CASSSPGGISNTGELFF.